The 6 T cell receptor beta chains reported below all come from one sample, sequenced in a study of blood T cell repertoires in COVID-19. Using immunoSEQ multiplex PCR, the repertoire was profiled, and TCRdb retains in-frame clones only, with some absent. The sample yields about 91,000 clones, around 88% seen once. The sample was peripheral blood. The receptor set was obtained from a woman aged 70-85 years with acute or convalescent COVID-19.

The chain is built from TRBV4-1 and TRBJ1-1; D not certain. Germline V gene sequence: CDR1 MGHRA, CDR2 YSYEKL. The CDR3 is 18 amino acids. The V and J ends lost 0 bases and 4 bases respectively, with 21 bases between them. The CDR3, as DNA: TGCGCCAGCAGCCAAGATCTGATGGAGAGCGCTAGAGGCACTGAAGCTTTCTTT. This sequence encodes CASSQDLMESARGTEAFF.

The V call is TRBV5-4, the J call TRBJ2-5; D gene uncertain. The CDR3 is 15 residues long. V dropped 0 bases and J dropped 2 bases, with 11 bases sitting between them. CDR1 and CDR2 (germline): SGHNT, YYREEE (reference sequence). The CDR3: CASSLGVAIQETQYF. In DNA, the CDR3 is TGTGCCAGCAGCTTGGGTGTGGCCATTCAAGAGACCCAGTACTTC.

The chain combines TRBV27 with TRBJ1-6; 8 bases are a match to TRBD1. Germline V gene sequence: CDR1 MNHEY, CDR2 SMNVEV (reference sequence). Germline trimming cut 6 bases from V and 6 bases from J; bases unmatched to any gene: 10. This CDR3 has 16 residues. CDR3: CASRSPRTGFNSPLHF. CDR3 sequence (DNA): TGTGCCAGCAGAAGCCCCCGGACAGGGTTTAATTCACCCCTCCACTTT.

The chain has TRBV28 and TRBJ2-7; 7 nucleotides match TRBD1. The CDR3 runs to 17 residues. CDR1 and CDR2 (germline): MDHEN, SYDVKM. J gave up 0 bases and V 3 bases, and 11 bases lay outside the gene matches. The CDR3 sequence: CASSFPSGQASSYEQYF. The DNA of the CDR3 is TGTGCCAGCAGTTTCCCTTCCGGACAGGCGAGCTCCTACGAGCAGTACTTC.

The rearrangement links TRBV29-1 to TRBJ2-2; 8 bases are shared with TRBD1. The CDR3 is made up of 13 amino acids. Germline assignment: CDR1 SQVTM and CDR2 ANQGSEA. Losses at the gene ends were 6 bases for V and 1 base for J; bases not matched to a gene: 1. The CDR3 spells CSVDRENTGELFF. CDR3 nucleotide sequence: TGCAGCGTGGACAGGGAGAACACCGGGGAGCTGTTTTTT.

This chain links TRBV5-4 with TRBJ2-1; 11 nucleotides match TRBD2. CDR1 is SGHNT, CDR2 YYREEE, per germline (reference sequence). The junction had 3 bases not matched to a gene; V was cut back by 2 bases and J by 2 bases. The CDR3 extends over 16 amino acids. Here the CDR3 reads CASSFSGLAAYNEQFF. The CDR3 DNA is TGTGCCAGCAGCTTTTCGGGACTAGCGGCCTACAATGAGCAGTTCTTC.